The entry below describes one T cell receptor beta chain. Some clones are missing from TCRdb's copy, which holds only in-frame ones; the method was immunoSEQ multiplex PCR. The sample carries 55,000 to 80,000 clones, roughly four fifths recorded once. This sample was included in a study of OX40 agonist ivuxolimab in advanced cancers. The germline V gene encodes CDR1 SGHAT and CDR2 FQNNGV. The CDR3 has 17 residues. The V end lost 1 base, the J end lost 0 bases, and 10 bases lay between the germline ends. This TCR came from an adult with an advanced solid tumor such as melanoma, head and neck, liver or kidney cancer. This sample comprised CD4+ or CD8+ T cells sorted from blood, obtained in a trial of the OX40 agonist ivuxolimab. The chain joins TRBV11-2 to TRBJ2-6; the D is unclear. CDR3 nucleotides: TGTGCCAGCAGCTTAGGTCGCGCCTTCTCTGGGGCCAACGTCCTGACTTTC. Translating it yields CASSLGRAFSGANVLTF. Looking up the rest from reference TRBV11-2 and TRBJ2-6 gives the full variable domain: EAGVAQSPRYKIIEKRQSVAFWCNPISGHATLYWYQQILGQGPKLLIQFQNNGVVDDSQLPKDRFSAERLKGVDSTLKIQPAKLEDSAVYLCASSLGRAFSGANVLTFGAGSRLTVL.